Listed below are T cell receptor beta chains from one sample, sequenced in a study of blood T cell repertoires in COVID-19. Measured with immunoSEQ multiplex PCR; TCRdb has only the in-frame clones, and not every one. The sample lists about 210,000 clones, 80% to 90% occurring once. The specimen was peripheral blood. The origin of the receptors is a man aged 50-60 years with active or convalescent COVID-19. Each CDR3 is given with its conserved first and last residue. A D gene is named only where the DNA matches it firmly. Not every row has a clone size; where given, it reads once, few, many or a size class.

>NA|TRBV10-3|NA|TRBJ1-3
TGTGCCATCAGAGCTGACAGCTCTGGAAACACCATATATTTT
CAIRADSSGNTIYF
>NA|TRBV18|NA|TRBJ2-7
TGTGCCAGCTCACCCCCGACAGGTTCCTACGAGCAGTACTTC
CASSPPTGSYEQYF
>NA|TRBV2|NA|TRBJ1-2
TGTGCCAGCAGTGATAACATGAAGGGGCTGGGCTATGGCTACACCTTC
CASSDNMKGLGYGYTF
>TRBD1|TRBV29-1|NA|TRBJ1-4
TGCAGCGGACAGGGGCCTAATGAAAAACTGTTTTTT
CSGQGPNEKLFF
>TRBD1|TRBV24-1|NA|TRBJ2-3
TGTGCCACCAGTGGACGGACAGGGGCTTCAGATACGCAGTATTTT
CATSGRTGASDTQYF
>TRBD1|TRBV3-1/TRBV3-2|NA|TRBJ1-4
TGTGCCAGCAGCTTGACAGGGGGCTTGGCTAATGAAAAACTGTTTTTT
CASSLTGGLANEKLFF
>NA|TRBV4-3|few|TRBJ1-2
TGCGCCAGCAGCCAAGATGCGTCCAGACCGGGCTATGGCTACACCTTC
CASSQDASRPGYGYTF
>TRBD2|TRBV9|NA|TRBJ2-3
TGTGCCAGCAGTGTTGACGGGGGGGACACAGATACGCAGTATTTT
CASSVDGGDTDTQYF
>NA|TRBV10-3|NA|TRBJ2-2
TGTGCCATCAGTGGCCCTGGACAAGGAATGGGGGAGCTGTTTTTT
CAISGPGQGMGELFF
>TRBD2|TRBV18|NA|TRBJ2-2
TGTGCCAGCTCCCAACGACTAGCGGACGGGCACGGGGAGCTGTTTTTT
CASSQRLADGHGELFF
>TRBD2|TRBV7-2|NA|TRBJ2-3
TGTGCCAGCACCCAAGGGGGACTAGCGGGGTTCACAGATACGCAGTATTTT
CASTQGGLAGFTDTQYF
>NA|TRBV6-6|NA|TRBJ1-3
TGTGCCAGCAGTCTCTGGGATTCGGGGGGCACAGGAAACACCATATATTTT
CASSLWDSGGTGNTIYF
>TRBD1|TRBV2|NA|TRBJ2-7
TGTGCCAGCAGTTACAACCGGGACAGGGGCGAGCAGTACTTC
CASSYNRDRGEQYF
>NA|TRBV24-1|few|TRBJ2-7
TGTGCCACCAGTGATTTGCGAGATGCCGGACACGCCTCCTACGAGCAGTACTTC
CATSDLRDAGHASYEQYF
>TRBD1|TRBV6-5|NA|TRBJ2-7
TGTGCCAGCAGGAAACAGACAGGGCGCGTCTACGAGCAGTACTTC
CASRKQTGRVYEQYF
>NA|TRBV7-6|NA|TRBJ2-7
TGTGCCAGCAGCTTATCCTCCGGGTCGGACGAGCAGTACTTC
CASSLSSGSDEQYF
>TRBD2|TRBV10-2|NA|TRBJ2-6
TGCGCCAGCAGTGAGAGGAGCGGGGGTTCCACGTCTGGGGCCAACGTCCTGACTTTC
CASSERSGGSTSGANVLTF
>TRBD2|TRBV5-1|NA|TRBJ2-1
TGCGCCAGCAGCTTGCTAGCGGAGATCTACAATGAGCAGTTCTTC
CASSLLAEIYNEQFF
>NA|TRBV5-5|NA|TRBJ1-4
TGTGCCAGCAGCCCCCTGTCTACTAATGAAAAACTGTTTTTT
CASSPLSTNEKLFF
>TRBD2|TRBV19|NA|TRBJ2-1
TGTGCCAGTAGTATTGGGCCTAGCGGGTTTTATGAGCAGTTCTTC
CASSIGPSGFYEQFF
>NA|TRBV5-1|NA|TRBJ2-1
TGCGCCAGCACCCGGTGGCTGGCGGGCGAAGAGCAGTTCTTC
CASTRWLAGEEQFF
>TRBD2|TRBV5-1|NA|TRBJ2-1
TGCGCCAGCAGCTTGTTTAGCGGGAGGGCCGGTGAGCAGTTCTTC
CASSLFSGRAGEQFF
>NA|TRBV7-6|NA|TRBJ1-3
TGTGCCAGCAGTAGCGACGGCGTTGCTGGAAACACCATATATTTT
CASSSDGVAGNTIYF
>TRBD2|TRBV5-6|once|TRBJ2-3
TGTGCCAGCAGCTTGCCTAGCGGGGGGCCTATCACAGATACGCAGTATTTT
CASSLPSGGPITDTQYF
>TRBD2|TRBV11-3|NA|TRBJ2-1
TGTGCCAGCAGCCCCCGATGGGGAGGGAGTGAGCAGTTCTTC
CASSPRWGGSEQFF
>NA|TRBV18|NA|TRBJ1-6
TGTGCCAGCTCACCCTCGCGGACTCGCAATTCACCCCTCCACTTT
CASSPSRTRNSPLHF
>TRBD1|TRBV24-1|NA|TRBJ1-6
TGTGCCACTGCCCGGACAGGGAAGTTCTCCTATAATTCACCCCTCCACTTT
CATARTGKFSYNSPLHF
>TRBD1|TRBV18|NA|TRBJ1-2
TGTGCCAGCTCACCAGCGGGACAGGGGAGTTTGAATGGCTACACCTTC
CASSPAGQGSLNGYTF
>NA|TRBV4-2|NA|TRBJ1-5
TGTGCCAGCAGCAAAGCAGGGGTCAATCAGCCCCAGCATTTT
CASSKAGVNQPQHF
>NA|TRBV27|NA|TRBJ2-1
TGTGCCAGCAGTTCGGCGGCCCTATTGTACAATGAGCAGTTCTTC
CASSSAALLYNEQFF
>NA|TRBV19|NA|TRBJ1-4
TGTGCCAGTAGTTTCCCCCCTGGGGGCAATGAAAAACTGTTTTTT
CASSFPPGGNEKLFF
>TRBD1|TRBV10-3|NA|TRBJ2-3
TGTGCCATCGCAGGGGGCGCAGATACGCAGTATTTT
CAIAGGADTQYF
>TRBD2|TRBV9|once|TRBJ2-3
TGTGCCAGCAGCCCCCACGGGCCTAGCGGGGGGTTCAGCACAGATACGCAGTATTTT
CASSPHGPSGGFSTDTQYF
>NA|TRBV5-1|NA|TRBJ2-2
TGCGCCAGCCATAGGCCTATCGCCGGGGACACCGGGGAGCTGTTTTTT
CASHRPIAGDTGELFF
>NA|TRBV21-1|NA|TRBJ2-1
TGTGCCACCTGGCTAGCGGGGTTCTATGAGCAGTTCTTC
CATWLAGFYEQFF
>TRBD2|TRBV5-1|NA|TRBJ2-2
TGCGCCAGCAGCTTAGGCACTAGCGGATACACCGGGGAGCTGTTTTTT
CASSLGTSGYTGELFF
>NA|TRBV7-9|NA|TRBJ1-2
TGTGCCAGCAGCTTAGGGGGTCGGGGTGACTATGGCTACACCTTC
CASSLGGRGDYGYTF
>NA|TRBV7-9|NA|TRBJ2-4
TGTGCCAGCAGCCAGAGCGCGGGTCAACATGGCAAAAACATTCAGTACTTC
CASSQSAGQHGKNIQYF
>TRBD1|TRBV10-3|NA|TRBJ1-1
TGTGCCATCACCAGCACAGGGGTAACTGAAGCTTTCTTT
CAITSTGVTEAFF
>NA|TRBV6-2/TRBV6-3|NA|TRBJ2-7
TGTGCCAGCAGTTACAACGGCAGGTCCACCTACGAGCAGTACTTC
CASSYNGRSTYEQYF
>TRBD1|TRBV15|NA|TRBJ2-3
TGTGCCACCAGCAGGGACAGGGGGGCAGATACGCAGTATTTT
CATSRDRGADTQYF
>TRBD1|TRBV3-1/TRBV3-2|NA|TRBJ2-3
TGTGCCAGCAGCACACAGACAGGGCCAGATACGCAGTATTTT
CASSTQTGPDTQYF
>NA|TRBV2|once|TRBJ2-7
TGTGCCAGCAGTGATCTGAGACAGGCGTCTAGCGAGCAGTACTTC
CASSDLRQASSEQYF
>NA|TRBV12-3/TRBV12-4|NA|TRBJ1-2
TGTGCCAGCTGGTCGGTAGCAGTGCGAGGCTACACCTTC
CASWSVAVRGYTF
>TRBD1|TRBV28|NA|TRBJ1-3
TGTGCCAGCAGTTTATGGATAGGACAGGGAACTGGAAACACCATATATTTT
CASSLWIGQGTGNTIYF
>NA|TRBV27|few|TRBJ2-5
TGTGCCAGCAGTGCCCGGGACTCTCAAGAGACCCAGTACTTC
CASSARDSQETQYF
>TRBD1|TRBV10-1|NA|TRBJ2-3
TGCGCCAGCAGGGACAGGGGGCCTGCAGATACGCAGTATTTT
CASRDRGPADTQYF
>NA|TRBV20-1|NA|TRBJ1-4
TGCAGTGTTCTTAACAGAGAAAAACTGTTTTTT
CSVLNREKLFF
>NA|TRBV3-1/TRBV3-2|NA|TRBJ2-7
TGTGCCAGCAGCCAAGATTACGGGGGTGGCCGCGAGCAGTACTTC
CASSQDYGGGREQYF
>TRBD1|TRBV28|NA|TRBJ1-1
TGTGCCAGCAGCGAACAGGGGGCGCTCACTGAAGCTTTCTTT
CASSEQGALTEAFF
>NA|TRBV9|few|TRBJ1-3
TGTGCCAGCAGCGTAGCAGGGGCCACTTACTCTGGAAACACCATATATTTT
CASSVAGATYSGNTIYF
>TRBD1|TRBV9|NA|TRBJ2-3
TGTGCCAGCAGCGTAGGAGACAGGGGTACAGATACGCAGTATTTT
CASSVGDRGTDTQYF
>NA|TRBV21-1|NA|TRBJ2-5
TGTGCCAGCAAACTAGGACAGGGTCAAGAGACCCAGTACTTC
CASKLGQGQETQYF
>TRBD1|TRBV7-2|once|TRBJ2-5
TGTGCCAGCAGCTCGCCGGGACAGGGAGAGACCCAGTACTTC
CASSSPGQGETQYF